This T cell receptor beta chain was sequenced during a study of blood T cell repertoires in COVID-19. Study details: The samples span acute and convalescent COVID-19 from the United States, Italy and Spain. T cells, B-cell-depleted T cells, or PBMCs supplied cDNA or gDNA.

From germline, CDR1 is WNHNN and CDR2 SYGVQD (reference sequence). V dropped 8 bases and J dropped 5; count of bases not matched to a gene: 13. CDR3 length: 15 amino acids. A Seattle source enrolled patients during active infection and followed them longitudinally. This clone was observed a handful of times. How the authors handled the data: Reference gene primers were amplified, and this amplification served to estimate nucleated cell counts. Clones were read by immunoSEQ multiplex PCR, and TCRdb kept only the in-frame ones, dropping some. Clone size and the V and J calls come from that table; the DNA yielded D and trimming. The sample has around 170,000 clones, around 86% seen once.

The TCR comes from a woman aged 65 to 85 with COVID-19, enrolled during active disease. V usage is TRBV10-1 and J usage is TRBJ2-7; 9 bases line up with TRBD2. The sample comprised peripheral blood. CDR3 DNA: TGCGCCAGCGGCGGGGGCGGGAGGGCCCCCCACGAGCAGTACTTC. Residues: CASGGGGRAPHEQYF.